This is a list of T cell receptor beta chains from one sample in a study of T cell changes during pregnancy in multiple sclerosis. Assay used: immunoSEQ multiplex PCR; TCRdb lists only in-frame clones, some missing. The sample contains roughly 100,000 clones, approximately 90% of which appear only once. The sequenced sample was peripheral blood, obtained after pregnancy. The receptors were sampled from a female donor with multiple sclerosis, enrolled in a pregnancy study. The CDR3 runs from the conserved cysteine through the conserved F or W. Clone size is stated in some rows and not others, as once, few, many or a class when expanded.

v_call	j_call	clone_size	cdr3_aa
TRBV11-2	TRBJ1-4	NA	CASSLGPQGAYEKLFF
TRBV5-4	TRBJ1-2	NA	CASSLGLTGGYTF
TRBV6-5	TRBJ1-1	NA	CASSYSWTGNTEAFF
TRBV18	TRBJ2-1	NA	CASSLLTTGPNEQFF
TRBV25-1	TRBJ2-7	few	CASSEFREQYF
TRBV30	TRBJ2-2	NA	CAKTLSSTGELFF
TRBV2	TRBJ2-7	NA	CASSGTGRGEQYF
TRBV7-8	TRBJ2-1	NA	CASSLPHGLAGVNEQFF
TRBV7-3	TRBJ2-6	NA	CASSSPQGLGANVLTF
TRBV27	TRBJ1-2	NA	CASSSDRAPNYGYTF
TRBV7-6	TRBJ2-5	once	CASSLPLPGQQETQYF
TRBV5-1	TRBJ2-5	NA	CASSWGGQETQYF
TRBV2	TRBJ1-2	NA	CASSESGDPNYGYTF
TRBV7-3	TRBJ2-1	NA	CASSPTSGAYNEQFF
TRBV10-3	TRBJ2-7	NA	CAAMGGAGTQSYEQYF
TRBV9	TRBJ1-4	NA	CASSADGQARVTNEKLFF
TRBV5-1	TRBJ1-2	few	CASSEQGHYGYTF
TRBV7-8	TRBJ2-7	NA	CASSMEGGEQYF
TRBV2	TRBJ1-2	few	CASIRGGAQEGYTF
TRBV7-6	TRBJ2-1	NA	CASSSTSGPFYNEQFF
TRBV18	TRBJ2-5	NA	CASSPLFTGDQETQYF
TRBV27	TRBJ2-3	NA	CASRSGTSGTDTQYF
TRBV18	TRBJ1-1	NA	CASSPRTIYEAFF
TRBV5-1	TRBJ2-3	once	CASSPLAASTDTQYF
TRBV2	TRBJ1-6	NA	CASKWTGANSPLHF
TRBV18	TRBJ1-1	NA	CASSTGGGGTEAFF
TRBV4-3	TRBJ1-5	NA	CASSQDGQGIQPQHF
TRBV29-1	TRBJ2-7	NA	CSVLTSGTYEQYF
TRBV15	TRBJ2-5	NA	CATRTGGETQYF
TRBV28	TRBJ1-2	few	CASSLGPLWGEAGGYTF
TRBV19	TRBJ2-5	NA	CASSETAQETQYF
TRBV13	TRBJ1-2	NA	CASSLEQGVRGGYTF
TRBV9	TRBJ2-4	NA	CASSTPGLANIQYF